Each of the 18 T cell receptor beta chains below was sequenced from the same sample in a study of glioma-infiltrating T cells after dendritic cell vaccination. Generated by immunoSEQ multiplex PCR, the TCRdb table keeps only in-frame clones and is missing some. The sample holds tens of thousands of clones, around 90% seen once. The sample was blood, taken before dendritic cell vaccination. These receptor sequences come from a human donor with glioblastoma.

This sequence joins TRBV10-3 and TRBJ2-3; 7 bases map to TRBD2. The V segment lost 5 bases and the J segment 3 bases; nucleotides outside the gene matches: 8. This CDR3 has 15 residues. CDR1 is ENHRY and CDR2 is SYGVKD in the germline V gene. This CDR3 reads CAISPSGADTDTQYF. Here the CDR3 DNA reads TGTGCCATCAGTCCCAGCGGGGCCGATACAGATACGCAGTATTTT.

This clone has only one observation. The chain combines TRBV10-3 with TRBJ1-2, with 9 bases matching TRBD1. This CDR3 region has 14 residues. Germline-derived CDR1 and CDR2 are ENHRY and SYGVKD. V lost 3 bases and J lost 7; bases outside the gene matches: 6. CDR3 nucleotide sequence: TGTGCCATCAGTGAAGGGGACAGGGCGTTTGGCTACACCTTC. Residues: CAISEGDRAFGYTF.

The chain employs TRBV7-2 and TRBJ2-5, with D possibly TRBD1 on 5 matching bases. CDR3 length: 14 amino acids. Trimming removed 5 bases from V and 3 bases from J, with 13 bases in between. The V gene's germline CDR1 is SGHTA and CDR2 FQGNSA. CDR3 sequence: CASSGSRVEETQYF. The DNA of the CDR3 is TGTGCCAGCAGCGGAAGCAGGGTAGAAGAGACCCAGTACTTC. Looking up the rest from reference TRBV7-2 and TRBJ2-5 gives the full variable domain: GAGVSQSPSNKVTEKGKDVELRCDPISGHTALYWYRQSLGQGLEFLIYFQGNSAPDKSGLPSDRFSAERTGGSVSTLTIQRTQQEDSAVYLCASSGSRVEETQYFGPGTRLLVL.

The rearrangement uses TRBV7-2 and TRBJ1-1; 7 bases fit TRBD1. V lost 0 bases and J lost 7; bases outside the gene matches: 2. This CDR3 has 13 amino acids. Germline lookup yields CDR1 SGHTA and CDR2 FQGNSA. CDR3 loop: CASSLAQGVEAFF. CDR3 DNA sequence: TGTGCCAGCAGCTTAGCTCAGGGGGTTGAAGCTTTCTTT.

Here the CDR3 reads CASSPTDGRSGENSPLHF. CDR3 bases: TGTGCCAGCAGCCCCACCGATGGGAGATCGGGGGAGAATTCACCCCTCCACTTT. The chain is built from TRBV9 and TRBJ1-6; a weak D match, TRBD1 (5 bases). Germline V gives CDR1 SGDLS, CDR2 YYNGEE. V was pared by 4 bases and J by 7 bases, with 24 bases between. This CDR3 comprises 18 residues.

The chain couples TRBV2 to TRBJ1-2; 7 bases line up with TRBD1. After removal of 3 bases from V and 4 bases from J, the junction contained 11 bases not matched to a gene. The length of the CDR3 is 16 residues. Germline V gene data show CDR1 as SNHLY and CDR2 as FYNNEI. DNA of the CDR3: TGTGCCAGCAGTGATGGGTCGACAGGGTCTAGCTATGGCTACACCTTC. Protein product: CASSDGSTGSSYGYTF.

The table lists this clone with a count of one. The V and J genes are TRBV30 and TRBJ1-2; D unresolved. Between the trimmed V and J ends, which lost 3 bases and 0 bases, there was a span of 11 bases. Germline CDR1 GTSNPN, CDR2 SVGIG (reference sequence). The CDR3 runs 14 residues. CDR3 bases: TGTGCCTGGAGCCCGGGAGTAGCTAACTATGGCTACACCTTC. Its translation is CAWSPGVANYGYTF.

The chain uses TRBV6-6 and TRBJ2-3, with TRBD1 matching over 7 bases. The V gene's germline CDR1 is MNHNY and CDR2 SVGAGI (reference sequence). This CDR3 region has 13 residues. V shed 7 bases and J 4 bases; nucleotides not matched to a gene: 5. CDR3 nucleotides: TGTGCCAGCACAAAACAGGGGTCAGATACGCAGTATTTT. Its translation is CASTKQGSDTQYF.

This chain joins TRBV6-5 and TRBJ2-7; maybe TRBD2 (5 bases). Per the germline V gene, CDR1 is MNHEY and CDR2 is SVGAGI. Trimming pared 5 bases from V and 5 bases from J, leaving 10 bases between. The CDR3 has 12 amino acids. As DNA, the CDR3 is TGTGCCAGCAGTGTAGGAGCGGACGAGCAGTACTTC. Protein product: CASSVGADEQYF.

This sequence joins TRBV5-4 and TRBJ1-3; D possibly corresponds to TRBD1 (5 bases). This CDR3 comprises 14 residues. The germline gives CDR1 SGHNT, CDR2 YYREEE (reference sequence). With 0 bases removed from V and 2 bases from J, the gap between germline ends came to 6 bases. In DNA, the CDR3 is TGTGCCAGCAGCTTGGAACAGGCTGGAAACACCATATATTTT. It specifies CASSLEQAGNTIYF.

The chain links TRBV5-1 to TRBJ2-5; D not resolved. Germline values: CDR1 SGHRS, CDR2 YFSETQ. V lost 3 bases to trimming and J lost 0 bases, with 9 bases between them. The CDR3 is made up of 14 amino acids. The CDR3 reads CASSSPGYQETQYF. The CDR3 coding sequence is TGCGCCAGCAGCTCCCCCGGGTACCAAGAGACCCAGTACTTC.

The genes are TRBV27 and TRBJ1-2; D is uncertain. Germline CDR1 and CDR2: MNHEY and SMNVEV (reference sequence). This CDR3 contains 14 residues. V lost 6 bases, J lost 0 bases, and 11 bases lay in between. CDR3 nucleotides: TGTGCCAGCAGGCCCCGGGATACTAACTATGGCTACACCTTC. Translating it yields CASRPRDTNYGYTF.

The CDR3 protein is CASRRQGTTEAFF. The CDR3 DNA reads as TGTGCCAGCCGACGGCAGGGGACCACTGAAGCTTTCTTT. The V and J genes are TRBV6-1 and TRBJ1-1; tentative D call: TRBD1 (6 bases). The CDR3 runs to 13 residues. Germline V lookup: CDR1 MNHNS, CDR2 SASEGT. V lost 8 bases and J 4 bases, leaving 14 bases between the germline ends.

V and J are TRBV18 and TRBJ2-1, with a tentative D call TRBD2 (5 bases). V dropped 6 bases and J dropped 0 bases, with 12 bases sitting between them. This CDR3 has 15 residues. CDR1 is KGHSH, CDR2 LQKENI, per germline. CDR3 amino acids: CASSPRRVSYNEQFF. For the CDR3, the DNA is TGTGCCAGCTCCCCTCGGCGGGTCTCCTACAATGAGCAGTTCTTC.

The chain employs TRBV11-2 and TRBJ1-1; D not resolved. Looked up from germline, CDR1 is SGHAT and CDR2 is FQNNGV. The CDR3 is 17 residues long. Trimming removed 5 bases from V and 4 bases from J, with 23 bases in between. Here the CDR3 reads CASSGEGWVRAPTEAFF. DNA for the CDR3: TGTGCCAGCAGCGGAGAGGGCTGGGTCCGCGCCCCCACTGAAGCTTTCTTT.

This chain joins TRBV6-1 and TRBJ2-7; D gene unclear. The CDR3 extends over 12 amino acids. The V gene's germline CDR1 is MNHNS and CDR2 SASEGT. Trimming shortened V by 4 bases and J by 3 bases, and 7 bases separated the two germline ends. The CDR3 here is CASSVGLYEQYF. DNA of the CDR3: TGTGCCAGCAGTGTTGGGCTCTACGAGCAGTACTTC.

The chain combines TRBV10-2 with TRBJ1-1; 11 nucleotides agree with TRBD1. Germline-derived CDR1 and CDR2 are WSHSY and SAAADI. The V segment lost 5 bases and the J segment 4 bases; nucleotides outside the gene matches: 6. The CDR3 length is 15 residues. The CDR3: CASSISGTGGTEAFF. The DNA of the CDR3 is TGCGCCAGCAGTATTTCCGGGACAGGGGGCACTGAAGCTTTCTTT.

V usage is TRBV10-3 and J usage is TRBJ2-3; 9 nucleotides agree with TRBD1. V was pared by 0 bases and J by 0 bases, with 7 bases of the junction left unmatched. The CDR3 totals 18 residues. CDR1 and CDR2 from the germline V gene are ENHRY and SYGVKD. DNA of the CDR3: TGTGCCATCAGTGAGTCAGGGTGGACAGGGGAAAGCACAGATACGCAGTATTTT. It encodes CAISESGWTGESTDTQYF.